A selection of T cell receptor beta chains follows, all from one sample in a study of shared clonotypes between healthy human individuals. Sequencing used immunoSEQ multiplex PCR; TCRdb keeps in-frame clones, though not all of them. The sample records 90,000 to 130,000 clones, 68% being singletons. Sequenced: memory CD8+ T cells sorted from blood. The receptors here all came from a woman in her twenties or thirties in good health. The CDR3 runs from the conserved cysteine through the conserved F or W.

v_call cdr3_length cdr3_aa
TRBV7-2 14 CASSAYRGVDEQYF
TRBV19 15 CASIAGSRRNQPQHF
TRBV5-2 14 CASSLAGGNQPQHF
TRBV27 15 CASSWGPGTAYEQYF
TRBV19 14 CASSGSVGTDTQYF
TRBV7-8 15 CASTPLRGRNQPQHF
TRBV19 14 CASSRTNSNQPQHF
TRBV25-1 16 CASSAAEDPSGDTQYF
TRBV6-7 16 CASTSGKQATNEKLFF
TRBV5-6 13 CASSLARYNEQFF
TRBV27 14 CASSLGGGVETQYF